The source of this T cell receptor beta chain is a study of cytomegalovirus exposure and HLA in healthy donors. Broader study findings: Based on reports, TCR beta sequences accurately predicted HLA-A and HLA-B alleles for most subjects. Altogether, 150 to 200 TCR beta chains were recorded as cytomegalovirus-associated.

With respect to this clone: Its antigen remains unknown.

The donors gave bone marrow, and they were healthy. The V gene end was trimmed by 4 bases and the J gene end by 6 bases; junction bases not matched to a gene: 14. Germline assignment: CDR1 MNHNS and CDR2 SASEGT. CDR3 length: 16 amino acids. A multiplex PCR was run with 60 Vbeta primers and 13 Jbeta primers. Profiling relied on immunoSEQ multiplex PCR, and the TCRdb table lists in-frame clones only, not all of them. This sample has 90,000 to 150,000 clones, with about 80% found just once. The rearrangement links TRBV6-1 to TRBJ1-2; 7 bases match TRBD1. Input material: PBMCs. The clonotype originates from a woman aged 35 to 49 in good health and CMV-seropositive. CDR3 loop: CASSVHMRNRGDGYTF. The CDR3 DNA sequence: TGTGCCAGCAGTGTTCACATGAGAAACAGGGGAGATGGCTACACCTTC.